Listed here is a single T cell receptor (beta chain). CDR3 length equals 11 residues. Germline CDR1 reads DFQATT; CDR2 reads SNEGSKA (reference sequence). The V end lost 6 bases, the J end lost 5 bases, and 11 bases lay between the germline ends. Clones were sequenced by immunoSEQ multiplex PCR, and TCRdb holds only the in-frame ones, with some missing. The sample consists of about 49,000 clones, roughly 73% of them appearing once. This sample stems from a study of radiotherapy plus CTLA-4 blockade in lung cancer. This chain links TRBV20-1 with TRBJ2-7; a weak D match, TRBD2 (6 bases). The starting material was peripheral blood, obtained from a patient treated with radiotherapy plus ipilimumab. The TCR comes from a human donor with non-small cell lung cancer who had a complete response to radiotherapy plus ipilimumab. CDR3 amino acids: CSAWAGNEQYF. As DNA, the CDR3 is TGCAGTGCCTGGGCGGGAAACGAGCAGTACTTC.